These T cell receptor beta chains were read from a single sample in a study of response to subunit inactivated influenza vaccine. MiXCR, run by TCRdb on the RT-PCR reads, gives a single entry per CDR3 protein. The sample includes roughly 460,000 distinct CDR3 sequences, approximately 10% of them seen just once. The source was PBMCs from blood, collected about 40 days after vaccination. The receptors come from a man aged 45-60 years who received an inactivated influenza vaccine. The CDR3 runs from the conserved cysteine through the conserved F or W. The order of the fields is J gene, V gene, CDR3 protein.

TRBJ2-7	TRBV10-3	CAIGSSGSVGEQYF
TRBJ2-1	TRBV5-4	CASSRDGTPIYNEQFF
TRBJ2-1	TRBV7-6	CASSLNLLAGSHNEQFF
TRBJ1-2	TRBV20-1	CSARDPPFLVWDGYTF
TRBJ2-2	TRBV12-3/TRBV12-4	CASSLVTRTGELFF
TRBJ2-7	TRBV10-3	CAISEPAGLASTYEQYF
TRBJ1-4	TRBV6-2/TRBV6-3	CASKVGSGEKLFF
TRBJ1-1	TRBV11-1	CASSLGTGFSRLMYTEAFF
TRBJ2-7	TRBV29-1	CSVEGDSGTYEQYF
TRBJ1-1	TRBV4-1	CASSQDSRMNTEAFF
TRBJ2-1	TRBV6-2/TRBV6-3	CASSYPSTGVRNNEQFF
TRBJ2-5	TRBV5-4	CASSFSMGPQETQYF
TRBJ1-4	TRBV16	CASSRHSGRVLEKLFF
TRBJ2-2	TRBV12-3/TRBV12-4	CASSLLTQGAGELFF
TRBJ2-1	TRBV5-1	CASSLTSGDDNEQFF
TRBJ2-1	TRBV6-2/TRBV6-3	CASSSVWNEQFF
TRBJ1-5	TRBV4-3	CASSQGLGSGDNQPQHF
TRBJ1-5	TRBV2	CASSKGPPRGNQPQHF
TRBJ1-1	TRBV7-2	CASSYTANTEAFF
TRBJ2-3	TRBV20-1	CSARVAGLAWGDTQYF
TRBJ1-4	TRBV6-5	CASSYSPRSGEKLFF
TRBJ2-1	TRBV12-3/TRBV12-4	CASSFDLYNEQFF
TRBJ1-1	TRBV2	CASSGGQGSAEAFF
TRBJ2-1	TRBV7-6	CASSLAGTSGNKVYNEQFF
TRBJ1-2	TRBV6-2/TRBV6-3	CASSSGAFGYTF
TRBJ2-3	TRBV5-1	CASSLGSGTDTQYF
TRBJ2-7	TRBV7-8	CACRGRGVREQYF
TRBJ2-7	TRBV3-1	CASSQASGGSYEQYF
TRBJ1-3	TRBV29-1	CSGSLGSGNTIYF
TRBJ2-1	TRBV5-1	CASSLGDRPLDEQFF